This T cell receptor (beta chain) was identified in a study of blood T cells in healthy people across ages. Together with a sample-barcoded 5' primer, a J-beta primer mix was included in a second PCR lasting about 6 to 11 cycles. One entry per CDR3 protein results from TCRdb running MiXCR on the 5' RACE reads. Of over 600,000 distinct CDR3 sequences in the sample, roughly three fifths were seen once. The CDR3 consists of 14 residues. CDR1 and CDR2 (germline): MGHRA, YSYEKL. Between the trimmed V and J ends, which lost 3 bases and 5 bases, there was a span of 13 bases. The TCR comes from a man aged 40-55 years in good health. V is TRBV4-1 and J is TRBJ1-2, with D unresolved. Sequencing was carried out using blood. The CDR3 loop reads CASSQYTMLYGYTF. DNA for the CDR3: TGCGCCAGCAGCCAGTATACCATGCTGTATGGCTACACCTTC.